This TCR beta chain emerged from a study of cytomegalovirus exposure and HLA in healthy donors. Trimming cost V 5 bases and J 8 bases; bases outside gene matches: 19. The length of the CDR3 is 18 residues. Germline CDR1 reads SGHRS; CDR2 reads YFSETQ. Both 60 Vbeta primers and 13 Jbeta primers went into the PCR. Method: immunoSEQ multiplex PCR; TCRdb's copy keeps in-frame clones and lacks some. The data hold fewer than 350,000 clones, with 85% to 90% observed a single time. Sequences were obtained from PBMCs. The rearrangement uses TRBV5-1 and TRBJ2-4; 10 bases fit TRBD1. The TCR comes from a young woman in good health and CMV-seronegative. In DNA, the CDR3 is TGCGCCAGCAGACTGAGGTCACCGGGACAGGGGCTAGGGGACATTCAGTACTTC. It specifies CASRLRSPGQGLGDIQYF.